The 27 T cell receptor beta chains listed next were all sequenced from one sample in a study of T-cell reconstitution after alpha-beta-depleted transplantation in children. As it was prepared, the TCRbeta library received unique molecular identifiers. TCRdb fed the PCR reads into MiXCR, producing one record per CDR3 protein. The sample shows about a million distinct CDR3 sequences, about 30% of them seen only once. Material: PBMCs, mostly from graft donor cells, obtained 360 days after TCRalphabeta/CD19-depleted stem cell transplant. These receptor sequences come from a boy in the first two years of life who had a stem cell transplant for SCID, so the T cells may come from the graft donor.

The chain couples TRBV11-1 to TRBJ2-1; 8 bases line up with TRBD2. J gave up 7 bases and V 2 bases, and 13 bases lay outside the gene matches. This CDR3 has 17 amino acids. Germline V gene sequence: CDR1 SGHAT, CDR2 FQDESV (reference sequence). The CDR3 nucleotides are TGTGCCAGCAGCTTATTTCCGGGGGGGCCGTCGGGAAATGAGCAGTTCTTC. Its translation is CASSLFPGGPSGNEQFF. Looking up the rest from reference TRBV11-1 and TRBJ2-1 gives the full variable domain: EAEVAQSPRYKITEKSQAVAFWCDPISGHATLYWYRQILGQGPELLVQFQDESVVDDSQLPKDRFSAERLKGVDSTLKIQPAELGDSAMYLCASSLFPGGPSGNEQFFGPGTRLTVL.

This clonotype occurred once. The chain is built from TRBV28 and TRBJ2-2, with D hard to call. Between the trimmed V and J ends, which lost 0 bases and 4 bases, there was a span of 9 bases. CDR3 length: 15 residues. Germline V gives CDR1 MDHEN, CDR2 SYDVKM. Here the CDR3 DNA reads TGTGCCAGCAGTTTATGGGGATCGGGCACCGGGGAGCTGTTTTTT. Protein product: CASSLWGSGTGELFF.

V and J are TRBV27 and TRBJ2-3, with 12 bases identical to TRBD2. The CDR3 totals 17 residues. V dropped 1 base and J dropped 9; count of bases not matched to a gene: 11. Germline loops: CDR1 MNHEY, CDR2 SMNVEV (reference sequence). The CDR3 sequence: CASSLFNPTSGGRTQYF. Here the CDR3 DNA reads TGTGCCAGCAGTTTATTTAATCCGACTAGCGGGGGTCGGACGCAGTATTTT.

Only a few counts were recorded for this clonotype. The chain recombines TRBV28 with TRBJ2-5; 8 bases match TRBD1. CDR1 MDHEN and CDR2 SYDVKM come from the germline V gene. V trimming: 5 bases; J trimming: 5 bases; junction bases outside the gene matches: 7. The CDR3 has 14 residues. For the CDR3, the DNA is TGTGCCAGCAGTCCGACAGGGGTGGGTGAGACCCAGTACTTC. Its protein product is CASSPTGVGETQYF.

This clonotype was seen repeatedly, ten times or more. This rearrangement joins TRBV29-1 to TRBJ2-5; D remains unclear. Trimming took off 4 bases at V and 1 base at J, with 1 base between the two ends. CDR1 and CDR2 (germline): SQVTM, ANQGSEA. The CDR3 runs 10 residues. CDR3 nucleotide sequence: TGCAGCGTTGCCCAAGAGACCCAGTACTTC. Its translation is CSVAQETQYF.

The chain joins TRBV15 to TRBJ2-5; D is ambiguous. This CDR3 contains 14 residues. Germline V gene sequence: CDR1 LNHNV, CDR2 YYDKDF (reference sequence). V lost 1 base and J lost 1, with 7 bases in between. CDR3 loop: CATSRGSGQETQYF. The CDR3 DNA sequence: TGTGCCACCAGCAGAGGATCGGGCCAAGAGACCCAGTACTTC.

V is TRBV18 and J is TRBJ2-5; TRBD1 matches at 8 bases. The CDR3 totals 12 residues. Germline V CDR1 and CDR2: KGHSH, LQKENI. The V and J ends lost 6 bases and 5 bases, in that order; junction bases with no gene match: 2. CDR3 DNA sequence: TGTGCCAGCTCGGACAGGGCTGAGACCCAGTACTTC. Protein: CASSDRAETQYF.

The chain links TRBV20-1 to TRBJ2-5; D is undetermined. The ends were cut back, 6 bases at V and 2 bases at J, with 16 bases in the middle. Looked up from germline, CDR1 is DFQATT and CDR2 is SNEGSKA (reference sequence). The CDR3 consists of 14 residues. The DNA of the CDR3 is TGCAGTGCAACCCCCATAGGGCAGCAAGAGACCCAGTACTTC. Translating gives CSATPIGQQETQYF.

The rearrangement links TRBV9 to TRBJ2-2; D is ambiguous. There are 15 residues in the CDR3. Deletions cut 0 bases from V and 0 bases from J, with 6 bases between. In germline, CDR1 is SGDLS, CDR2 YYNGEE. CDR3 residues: CASSVDGPNTGELFF. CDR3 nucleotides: TGTGCCAGCAGCGTAGACGGCCCGAACACCGGGGAGCTGTTTTTT.

The CDR3 nucleotides read TGTGCCAGCAGCTTAGCTGGAACTAGCGGGCGTTACAATGAGCAGTTCTTC. As protein: CASSLAGTSGRYNEQFF. This chain joins TRBV7-2 and TRBJ2-1; 9 bases line up with TRBD2. CDR1 is SGHTA and CDR2 is FQGNSA in the germline V gene. The ends lost 0 bases at V and 4 bases at J; junction bases unmatched: 7. CDR3 length equals 17 residues. The variable domain in full, with the rest retrieved from reference TRBV7-2 and TRBJ2-1, is GAGVSQSPSNKVTEKGKDVELRCDPISGHTALYWYRQSLGQGLEFLIYFQGNSAPDKSGLPSDRFSAERTGGSVSTLTIQRTQQEDSAVYLCASSLAGTSGRYNEQFFGPGTRLTVL.

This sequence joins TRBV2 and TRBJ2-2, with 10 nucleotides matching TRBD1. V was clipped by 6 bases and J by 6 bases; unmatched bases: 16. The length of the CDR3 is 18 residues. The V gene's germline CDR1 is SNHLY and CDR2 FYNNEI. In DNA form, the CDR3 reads TGTGCCAGCAGGCTCCGGGACAGGGGATACGTTGCCGCCGGGGAGCTGTTTTTT. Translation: CASRLRDRGYVAAGELFF. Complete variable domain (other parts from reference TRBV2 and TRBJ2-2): EPEVTQTPSHQVTQMGQEVILRCVPISNHLYFYWYRQILGQKVEFLVSFYNNEISEKSEIFDDQFSVERPDGSNFTLKIRSTKLEDSAMYFCASRLRDRGYVAAGELFFGEGSRLTVL.

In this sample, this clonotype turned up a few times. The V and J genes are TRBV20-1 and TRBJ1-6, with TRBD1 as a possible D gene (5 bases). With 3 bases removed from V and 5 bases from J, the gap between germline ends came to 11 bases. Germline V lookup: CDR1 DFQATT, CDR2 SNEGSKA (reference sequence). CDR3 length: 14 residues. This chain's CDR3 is CSASSGANNSPLHF. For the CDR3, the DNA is TGCAGTGCTAGCTCCGGGGCTAATAATTCACCCCTCCACTTT.

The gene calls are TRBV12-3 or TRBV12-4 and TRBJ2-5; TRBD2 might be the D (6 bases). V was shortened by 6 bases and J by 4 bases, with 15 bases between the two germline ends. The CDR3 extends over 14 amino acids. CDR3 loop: CASSELARRETQYF. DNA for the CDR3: TGTGCCAGCAGCGAACTAGCTCGGAGAGAGACCCAGTACTTC.

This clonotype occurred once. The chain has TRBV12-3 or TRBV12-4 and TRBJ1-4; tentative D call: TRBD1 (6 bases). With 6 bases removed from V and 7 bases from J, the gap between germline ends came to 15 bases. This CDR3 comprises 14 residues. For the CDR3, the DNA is TGTGCCAGCAGCTACGACAGGCGAAGTGAAAAACTGTTTTTT. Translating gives CASSYDRRSEKLFF.

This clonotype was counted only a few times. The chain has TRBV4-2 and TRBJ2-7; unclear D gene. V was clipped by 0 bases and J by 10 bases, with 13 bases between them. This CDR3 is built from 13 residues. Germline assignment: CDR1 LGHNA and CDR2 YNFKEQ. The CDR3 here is CASSQDVRLRQYF. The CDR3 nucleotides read TGTGCCAGCAGCCAAGATGTGAGGCTCCGACAGTACTTC.

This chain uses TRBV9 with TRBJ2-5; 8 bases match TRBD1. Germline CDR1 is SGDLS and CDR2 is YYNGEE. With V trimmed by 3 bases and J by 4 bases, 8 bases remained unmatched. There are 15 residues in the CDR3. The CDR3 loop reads CASSAYSGTGETQYF. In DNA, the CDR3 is TGTGCCAGCAGCGCTTACTCCGGGACAGGAGAGACCCAGTACTTC.

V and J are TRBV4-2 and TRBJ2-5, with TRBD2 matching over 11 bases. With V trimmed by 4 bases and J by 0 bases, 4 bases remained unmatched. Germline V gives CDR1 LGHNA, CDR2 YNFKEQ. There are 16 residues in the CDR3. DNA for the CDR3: TGTGCCAGCAGCCCCCGACTAGCGGGAAACCAAGAGACCCAGTACTTC. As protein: CASSPRLAGNQETQYF.

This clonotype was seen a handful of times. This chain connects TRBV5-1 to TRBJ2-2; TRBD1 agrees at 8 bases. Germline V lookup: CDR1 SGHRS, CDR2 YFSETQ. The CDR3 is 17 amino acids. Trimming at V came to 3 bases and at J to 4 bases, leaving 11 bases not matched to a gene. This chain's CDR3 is CASSSRGGQGVTGELFF. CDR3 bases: TGCGCCAGCAGCTCCCGGGGTGGACAGGGAGTCACCGGGGAGCTGTTTTTT. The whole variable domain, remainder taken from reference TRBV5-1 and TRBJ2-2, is KAGVTQTPRYLIKTRGQQVTLSCSPISGHRSVSWYQQTPGQGLQFLFEYFSETQRNKGNFPGRFSGRQFSNSRSEMNVSTLELGDSALYLCASSSRGGQGVTGELFFGEGSRLTVL.

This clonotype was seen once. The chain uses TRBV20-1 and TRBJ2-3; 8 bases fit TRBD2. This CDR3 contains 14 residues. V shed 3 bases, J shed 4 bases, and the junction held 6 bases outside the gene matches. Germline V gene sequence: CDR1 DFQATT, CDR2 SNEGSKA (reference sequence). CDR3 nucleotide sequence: TGCAGTGCTAGTCGGGGACTAGGCTCAGATACGCAGTATTTT. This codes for CSASRGLGSDTQYF.

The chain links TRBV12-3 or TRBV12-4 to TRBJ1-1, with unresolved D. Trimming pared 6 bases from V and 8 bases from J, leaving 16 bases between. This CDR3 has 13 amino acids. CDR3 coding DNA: TGTGCCAGCAGCGTAAATGGACTAGCGGAAGCTTTCTTT. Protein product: CASSVNGLAEAFF.

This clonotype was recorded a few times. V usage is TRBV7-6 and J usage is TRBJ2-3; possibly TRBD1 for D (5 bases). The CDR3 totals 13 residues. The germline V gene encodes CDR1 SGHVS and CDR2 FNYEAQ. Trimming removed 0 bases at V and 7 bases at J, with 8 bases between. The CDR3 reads CASSLAGLNTQYF. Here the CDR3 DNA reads TGTGCCAGCAGCTTAGCGGGGCTAAATACGCAGTATTTT.

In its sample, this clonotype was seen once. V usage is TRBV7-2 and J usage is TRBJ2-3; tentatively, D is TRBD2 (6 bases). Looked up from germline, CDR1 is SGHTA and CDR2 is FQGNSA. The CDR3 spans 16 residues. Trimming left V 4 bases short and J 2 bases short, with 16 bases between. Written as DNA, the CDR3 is TGTGCCAGCAGCTCGCCCTTTGGAGGGTTCACAGATACGCAGTATTTT. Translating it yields CASSSPFGGFTDTQYF. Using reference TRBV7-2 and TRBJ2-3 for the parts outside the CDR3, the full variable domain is GAGVSQSPSNKVTEKGKDVELRCDPISGHTALYWYRQSLGQGLEFLIYFQGNSAPDKSGLPSDRFSAERTGGSVSTLTIQRTQQEDSAVYLCASSSPFGGFTDTQYFGPGTRLTVL.

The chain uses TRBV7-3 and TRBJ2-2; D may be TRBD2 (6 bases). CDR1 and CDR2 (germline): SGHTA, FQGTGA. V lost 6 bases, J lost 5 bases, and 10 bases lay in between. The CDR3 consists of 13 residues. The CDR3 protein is CASRSGGTGELFF. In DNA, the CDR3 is TGTGCCAGCAGGTCAGGAGGGACCGGGGAGCTGTTTTTT.

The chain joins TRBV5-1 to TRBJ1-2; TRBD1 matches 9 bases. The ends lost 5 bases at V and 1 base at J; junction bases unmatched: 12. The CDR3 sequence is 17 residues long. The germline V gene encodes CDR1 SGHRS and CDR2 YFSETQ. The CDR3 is CASRPGTGSSYNYGYTF. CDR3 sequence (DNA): TGCGCCAGCAGGCCCGGGACAGGGAGCTCTTATAACTATGGCTACACCTTC.

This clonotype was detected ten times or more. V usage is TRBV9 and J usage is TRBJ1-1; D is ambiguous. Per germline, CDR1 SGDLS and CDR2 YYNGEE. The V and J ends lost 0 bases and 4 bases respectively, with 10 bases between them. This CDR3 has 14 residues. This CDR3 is CASSVAGVPTEAFF. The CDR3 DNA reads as TGTGCCAGCAGCGTAGCGGGTGTTCCCACTGAAGCTTTCTTT.

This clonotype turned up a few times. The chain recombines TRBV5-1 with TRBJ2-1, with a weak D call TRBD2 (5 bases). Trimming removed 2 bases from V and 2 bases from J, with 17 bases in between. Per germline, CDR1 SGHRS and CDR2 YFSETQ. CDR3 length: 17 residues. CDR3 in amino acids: CASSLTGSARAYNEQFF. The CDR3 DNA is TGCGCCAGCAGCTTAACGGGATCAGCGAGGGCCTACAATGAGCAGTTCTTC.

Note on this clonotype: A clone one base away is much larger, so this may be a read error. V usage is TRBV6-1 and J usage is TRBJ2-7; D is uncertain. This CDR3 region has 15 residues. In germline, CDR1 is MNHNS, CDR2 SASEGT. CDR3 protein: CASSRTDLGSYEEYF. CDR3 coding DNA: TGTGCCAGCAGTCGAACCGATTTAGGGTCCTACGAGGAGTACTTC.